This T cell receptor (beta chain) appears in the sequencing data of a study of T-cell memory formation after mild COVID-19. Overall study context: Across donors, TCR clusters were largely donor specific. General study findings and limits: Later expanders leaned CD4+, whereas day 15 to 85 contracting clones were balanced CD4/CD8. Pre-infection memory held some responding clones, suggesting pre-existing cross-reactive T cells responded.

This clonotype came up a few times. The antigen is unknown. TCRdb re-called the 5' RACE reads through MiXCR, storing one row per CDR3 protein. The table includes about half a million distinct CDR3 sequences, around a sixth detected once. The CDR3 runs 16 residues. The sample consisted of PBMCs or a T cell subset sorted from them (not recorded which). The chain couples TRBV21-1 to TRBJ1-2; the table names TRBD1, a call not compared with the DNA. TRBV21-1 is an annotated pseudogene. The clonotype comes from an adult woman who had mild COVID-19 (a few samples of this study predate the infection). Cell type and time point are not known. CDR3 sequence (DNA): TGTGCCAGCAGCAAAGTGGTGACAGGGTCTAACTATGGCTACACCTTC. Protein: CASSKVVTGSNYGYTF.